The next 14 T cell receptor beta chains were all read from a single sample in a study of blood T cells in healthy people across ages. Primers used in a second PCR of about 6 to 11 cycles were a sample-barcoded 5' primer and a J-beta primer mix. MiXCR was run by TCRdb on the 5' RACE reads, yielding one entry per CDR3 protein. The top ten hold 50% to 65% of the sample, which has hundreds of thousands of distinct CDR3 sequences, approximately 51% seen once. The sample comprised blood. These receptors were collected from a man aged 55 to 70 in good health.

The rearrangement joins TRBV29-1 to TRBJ2-1; weak D call: TRBD2 (5 bases). This CDR3 is built from 12 residues. Trimming took 3 bases from V and 13 from J, leaving 16 bases between them. From germline, CDR1 is SQVTM and CDR2 ANQGSEA. This chain's CDR3 is CSVDLVGSGQFF. In DNA, the CDR3 is TGCAGCGTTGACCTCGTGGGAAGCGGTCAGTTCTTC.

This chain joins TRBV9 and TRBJ2-3; D is undetermined. This CDR3 contains 15 residues. V was clipped by 2 bases and J by 2 bases, with 12 bases between them. Per the germline V gene, CDR1 is SGDLS and CDR2 is YYNGEE. DNA of the CDR3: TGTGCCAGCAGCGTGGGGTTAGAACTCACAGATACGCAGTATTTT. Amino acid sequence: CASSVGLELTDTQYF.

J is TRBJ2-1 and V is TRBV6-5; a possible D gene is TRBD1 (6 bases). The germline V and J ends were trimmed by 11 bases and 9 bases, with 17 bases remaining between them. Per germline, CDR1 MNHEY and CDR2 SVGAGI. This CDR3 region has 12 residues. The CDR3 loop is CASSPGVGEQFF. In DNA form, the CDR3 reads TGTGCCTCATCCCCAGGGGTCGGTGAGCAGTTCTTC.

Note on this clonotype: One junction end disagrees with the germline gene, perhaps due to a read error. This chain connects TRBV6-2 or TRBV6-3 to TRBJ2-7; D gene ambiguous. CDR1 is MNHEY, CDR2 SVGEGT, per germline. CDR3 size: 13 residues. In DNA form, the CDR3 reads TGTGCCAGCAGTTACTCACGTTCCTACGGGCAGTACTTC. Translation: CASSYSRSYGQYF.

The J gene is TRBJ2-3, the V gene TRBV13, with D tentatively TRBD2 (6 bases). Germline V gene sequence: CDR1 PRHDT, CDR2 FYEKMQ (reference sequence). This CDR3 region has 16 residues. Trimming took 5 bases from V and 0 from J, leaving 15 bases between them. The chain's CDR3 is CASSLSGGTSTDTQYF. The CDR3, as DNA: TGTGCCAGCAGCCTCTCTGGGGGGACCAGCACAGATACGCAGTATTTT.

This clonotype was observed a few times. The chain links TRBV7-9 to TRBJ1-5; TRBD1 might be the D (6 bases). This CDR3 has 12 amino acids. Trimming left V 5 bases short and J 7 bases short, with 9 bases between. Germline V gives CDR1 SEHNR, CDR2 FQNEAQ (reference sequence). In nucleotides, the CDR3 is TGTGCCAGCAGCCAGGGGACGCAGCCCCAGCATTTT. Translated, it gives CASSQGTQPQHF.

The V and J genes are TRBV12-3 or TRBV12-4 and TRBJ2-3; D call uncertain. This CDR3 region has 13 residues. Trimming removed 4 bases from V and 4 bases from J, with 9 bases in between. The CDR3 DNA reads TGTGCCAGCAGTTCGTTTACAGCAGATACGCAGTATTTT. Its protein is CASSSFTADTQYF.

The chain joins TRBV7-3 to TRBJ2-4, with no clear D. The J call may be wrong; the DNA end is better matched by TRBJ2-5. The CDR3 extends over 13 amino acids. Germline values: CDR1 SGHTA, CDR2 FQGTGA. The CDR3 DNA sequence: TGTGCCAGCAGCTTAACTCCATCGCGGACCCAGTACTTC. Translating it yields CASSLTPSRTQYF.

This clonotype appeared many times. V usage is TRBV5-5 and J usage is TRBJ2-5, with 7 bases fitting TRBD1. With 7 bases clipped from V and 4 bases from J, the junction kept 1 base outside the gene matches. Germline CDR1 reads SGHKS; CDR2 reads YYEKEE (reference sequence). This CDR3 spans 11 amino acids. The CDR3, as DNA: TGTGCCAGCTCAGGGGGAGAGACCCAGTACTTC. Translating gives CASSGGETQYF.

This chain connects TRBV27 to TRBJ2-1, with D hard to call. V lost 5 bases and J 7 bases, leaving 21 bases between the germline ends. CDR1 is MNHEY and CDR2 is SMNVEV in the germline V gene (reference sequence). The CDR3 is made up of 16 amino acids. Here the CDR3 reads CASSPPGGRLDNEQFF. The CDR3 nucleotides read TGTGCCAGCAGTCCCCCTGGTGGTCGCTTGGATAATGAGCAGTTCTTC.

The chain carries TRBV5-1 and TRBJ2-1, with 11 nucleotides matching TRBD2. V shed 3 bases, J shed 13 bases, and the junction held 15 bases outside the gene matches. Germline loops: CDR1 SGHRS, CDR2 YFSETQ. The CDR3 has 16 residues. The CDR3: CASSSTSGSVRETQFF. The CDR3 DNA follows: TGCGCCAGCAGCTCTACTAGCGGGAGCGTTCGGGAGACCCAGTTCTTC.

J is TRBJ1-6 and V is TRBV20-1; 10 bases fit TRBD1. This CDR3 contains 16 residues. J gave up 8 bases and V 3 bases, and 10 bases lay outside the gene matches. CDR1 and CDR2 from the germline V gene are DFQATT and SNEGSKA (reference sequence). The CDR3 DNA reads as TGCAGTGCTAGTGAGGGAGACAGGGGGCTGGATTCACCCCTCCACTTT. This codes for CSASEGDRGLDSPLHF.

V gene TRBV29-1 combines with J gene TRBJ2-5; TRBD1 matches at 8 bases. CDR3 size: 12 residues. After removal of 4 bases from V and 7 bases from J, the junction contained 5 bases not matched to a gene. Germline-derived CDR1 and CDR2 are SQVTM and ANQGSEA. For the CDR3, the DNA is TGCAGCGTTGCCGGACAGGGCGGGACCCAGTACTTC. Its translation: CSVAGQGGTQYF.

About this clonotype itself: One junction end does not reproduce the germline sequence, and a read error may be involved. This rearrangement joins TRBV27 to TRBJ1-1; D not certain. The CDR3 length is 11 residues. Germline lookup yields CDR1 MNHEY and CDR2 SMNVEV (reference sequence). CDR3: CVSKVYDEAFF. CDR3 coding DNA: TGTGTCAGCAAGGTGTACGATGAAGCTTTCTTT.